The 24 T cell receptor beta chains listed next were all sequenced from one sample in a study of cytomegalovirus exposure and HLA in healthy donors. The PCR ran on 60 Vbeta and 13 Jbeta primers. Sequenced by immunoSEQ multiplex PCR; TCRdb stores in-frame clones only, minus some. The sample has roughly 80,000 clones; 70% to 75% are singletons. The sequencing sample was made of PBMCs. Receptor source: a woman between 50 and 59 years old in good health and CMV-seropositive.

This chain joins TRBV6-1 and TRBJ1-2, with TRBD1 identical over 8 bases. The germline V gene has CDR1 MNHNS and CDR2 SASEGT. This CDR3 is built from 14 residues. With 7 bases clipped from V and 7 bases from J, the junction kept 11 bases outside the gene matches. DNA of the CDR3: TGTGCCAGCACCGGACAGGGTCAAAGGAGTGGCTACACCTTC. This gives the protein CASTGQGQRSGYTF.

J is TRBJ2-3 and V is TRBV5-6, with a tentative D call TRBD1 (5 bases). CDR1 and CDR2 (germline): SGHDT, YYEEEE. The CDR3 runs 14 residues. The V gene lost 1 base and the J gene lost 5 bases, with 11 bases spanning the gap. CDR3 region: CASSLRGFGDTQYF. The DNA for the CDR3 is TGTGCCAGCAGCTTGAGGGGATTCGGAGATACGCAGTATTTT.

The rearrangement uses TRBV6-1 and TRBJ2-7, with a tentative D call TRBD1 (6 bases). The germline V and J ends were trimmed by 0 bases and 2 bases, with 14 bases remaining between them. CDR1 and CDR2 (germline): MNHNS, SASEGT. The CDR3 loop spans 16 amino acids. The CDR3 DNA sequence: TGTGCCAGCAGTGAAGCCGCCGGGACAAGAACCTACGAGCAGTACTTC. This encodes CASSEAAGTRTYEQYF.

Turning to this clone: At one end, the junction sequence differs from germline, possibly due to a read error. V usage is TRBV6-1 and J usage is TRBJ2-6; the match to TRBD1 covers 7 bases. The germline gives CDR1 MNHNS, CDR2 SASEGT. The CDR3 sequence is 18 residues long. CDR3 amino acids: CASREAGTVNSGANVLTF. As DNA, the CDR3 is TGTGCCAGCAGGGAAGCCGGGACAGTCAACTCTGGGGCCAACGTCCTGACTTTC.

The rearrangement joins TRBV5-1 to TRBJ1-5, with 8 nucleotides matching TRBD1. Germline V gives CDR1 SGHRS, CDR2 YFSETQ. This CDR3 is 14 amino acids long. Unmatched junction bases numbered 2, after V lost 4 bases and J lost 2 bases. The CDR3 region has the DNA TGCGCCAGCAGCGTGACAGGGGGCAATCAGCCCCAGCATTTT. Amino acid sequence: CASSVTGGNQPQHF.

The chain combines TRBV6-1 with TRBJ2-3; TRBD1 agrees at 11 bases. The germline V gene has CDR1 MNHNS and CDR2 SASEGT. Trimming cost V 7 bases and J 5 bases; bases outside gene matches: 8. The CDR3 runs to 15 residues. The CDR3 reads CASNPGQGAVDTQYF. The CDR3 region has the DNA TGTGCCAGCAATCCCGGACAGGGGGCGGTAGATACGCAGTATTTT.

This clone is labeled as medium-sized. This rearrangement joins TRBV5-1 to TRBJ2-2; 9 nucleotides agree with TRBD1. The CDR3 sequence is 17 residues long. With V trimmed by 0 bases and J by 1 base, 4 bases remained unmatched. Germline V lookup: CDR1 SGHRS, CDR2 YFSETQ. Written as DNA, the CDR3 is TGCGCCAGCAGCTTGGCCAAGACAGGGGGGAACACCGGGGAGCTGTTTTTT. Translation: CASSLAKTGGNTGELFF.

A note on this clone: A junction end diverges from the germline sequence, so it may reflect a read error. This chain joins TRBV5-4 and TRBJ2-7, with 9 bases matching TRBD1. Per the germline V gene, CDR1 is SGHNT and CDR2 is YYREEE (reference sequence). The CDR3 contains 14 residues. The CDR3 protein is CASRLDRGAYEQYF. CDR3 DNA sequence: TGTGCCAGCAGGTTGGACAGGGGAGCCTACGAGCAGTACTTC.

This chain connects TRBV2 to TRBJ2-1, with D possibly matching TRBD2 (5 bases). From germline, CDR1 is SNHLY and CDR2 FYNNEI. The CDR3 runs 14 residues. V shed 7 bases and J shed 6 bases, with 16 bases lying between them. CDR3 sequence: CASTSPGSANEQFF. The CDR3 bases are TGTGCCAGCACTAGCCCGGGTAGCGCCAATGAGCAGTTCTTC.

The chain recombines TRBV28 with TRBJ2-7; 11 bases line up with TRBD2. Looked up from germline, CDR1 is MDHEN and CDR2 is SYDVKM. The CDR3 covers 16 residues. V shed 6 bases, J shed 5 bases, and the junction held 12 bases outside the gene matches. CDR3 DNA: TGTGCCAGCAGCCCTACGACTAGCGGGATCCCCCACGAGCAGTACTTC. This codes for CASSPTTSGIPHEQYF.

This clone occurred a few times. The chain recombines TRBV5-1 with TRBJ1-4, with a weak D call TRBD1 (6 bases). This CDR3 has 14 amino acids. The germline V and J ends were trimmed by 0 bases and 8 bases, with 11 bases remaining between them. CDR1 and CDR2 (germline): SGHRS, YFSETQ. In DNA form, the CDR3 reads TGCGCCAGCAGCTTGGCGGGGGGCAGGGAAAAACTGTTTTTT. The encoded protein is CASSLAGGREKLFF.

V is TRBV7-8 and J is TRBJ2-7; D gene unclear. The CDR3 length is 15 residues. V dropped 5 bases and J dropped 6 bases, with 20 bases sitting between them. Germline V gives CDR1 SGHVS, CDR2 FQNEAQ. CDR3: CASSDGSRFRVEQYF. CDR3 DNA: TGTGCCAGCAGCGACGGCAGCCGTTTTCGGGTCGAGCAGTACTTC.

This sequence joins TRBV11-2 and TRBJ1-5, with unresolved D. The CDR3 loop spans 13 amino acids. The germline CDR1 and CDR2 sequences are SGHAT and FQNNGV. V shed 1 base and J shed 4 bases, with 5 bases lying between them. CDR3 bases: TGTGCCAGCAGCTTAGGGCAGAATCAGCCCCAGCATTTT. It yields the protein CASSLGQNQPQHF.

In its sample, this clone was seen a few times. CDR3 in DNA: TGTGCCAGCAGTGTATACAGGGCCCACTACGAGCAGTACTTC. It is translated as CASSVYRAHYEQYF. The genes are TRBV25-1 and TRBJ2-7, with D perhaps TRBD1 (6 bases). The CDR3 runs to 14 residues. V lost 4 bases to trimming and J lost 3 bases, with 13 bases between them. Germline values: CDR1 MGHDK, CDR2 SYGVNS.

The gene calls are TRBV28 and TRBJ2-5; 12 bases line up with TRBD2. Germline V gene sequence: CDR1 MDHEN, CDR2 SYDVKM. V lost 4 bases, J lost 13 bases, and 10 bases stayed unmatched. The CDR3 contains 14 residues. The CDR3 loop is CASSSGLAGSLGYF. In DNA form, the CDR3 reads TGTGCCAGCAGTTCCGGACTAGCGGGAAGTTTAGGGTACTTC.

The chain is built from TRBV25-1 and TRBJ2-1; 8 bases match TRBD2. Germline CDR1 reads MGHDK; CDR2 reads SYGVNS. This CDR3 has 14 amino acids. Trimming at V came to 10 bases and at J to 7 bases, leaving 12 bases not matched to a gene. This CDR3 reads CATAGGAFGNEQFF. The CDR3 DNA follows: TGTGCCACCGCGGGGGGCGCCTTCGGGAATGAGCAGTTCTTC.

This clone has more than one count but fewer than ten. The chain is built from TRBV6-5 and TRBJ2-7, with 11 bases identical to TRBD2. Germline-derived CDR1 and CDR2 are MNHEY and SVGAGI. Losses at the gene ends were 0 bases for V and 8 bases for J; bases not matched to a gene: 6. The CDR3 covers 15 residues. The CDR3 bases are TGTGCCAGCAGTTACTCGAAACTAGCGGGAGTAAAGCAGTACTTC. This gives the protein CASSYSKLAGVKQYF.

The chain is built from TRBV2 and TRBJ1-4; 7 positions agree with TRBD1. V dropped 6 bases and J dropped 8; count of bases not matched to a gene: 9. The germline gives CDR1 SNHLY, CDR2 FYNNEI. This CDR3 is 14 amino acids long. The CDR3: CASSLDRAREKLFF. The CDR3 DNA follows: TGTGCCAGCAGCCTCGACAGGGCTCGGGAAAAACTGTTTTTT. The full variable domain, in which reference TRBV2 and TRBJ1-4 provide the parts outside the CDR3, is EPEVTQTPSHQVTQMGQEVILRCVPISNHLYFYWYRQILGQKVEFLVSFYNNEISEKSEIFDDQFSVERPDGSNFTLKIRSTKLEDSAMYFCASSLDRAREKLFFGSGTQLSVL.

V and J are TRBV29-1 and TRBJ1-1; 8 bases are shared with TRBD1. This CDR3 has 13 amino acids. Unmatched junction bases numbered 5, after V lost 7 bases and J lost 1 base. The V gene's germline CDR1 is SQVTM and CDR2 ANQGSEA. CDR3 nucleotides: TGCAGCGCTATGGGACAGGCGAACACTGAAGCTTTCTTT. Its translation is CSAMGQANTEAFF. The variable domain in full, with the rest retrieved from reference TRBV29-1 and TRBJ1-1, is SAVISQKPSRDICQRGTSLTIQCQVDSQVTMMFWYRQQPGQSLTLIATANQGSEATYESGFVIDKFPISRPNLTFSTLTVSNMSPEDSSIYLCSAMGQANTEAFFGQGTRLTVV.

V is TRBV5-1 and J is TRBJ2-2; D remains ambiguous. This CDR3 contains 15 residues. Germline CDR1 reads SGHRS; CDR2 reads YFSETQ. Trimming left V 0 bases short and J 5 bases short, with 11 bases between. This CDR3 reads CASSLAAQITGELFF. The CDR3 bases are TGCGCCAGCAGCTTGGCAGCGCAGATAACCGGGGAGCTGTTTTTT.

The genes are TRBV28 and TRBJ2-3, with D possibly being TRBD2 (5 bases). Deletions cut 6 bases from V and 1 base from J, with 8 bases between. This CDR3 has 13 amino acids. The germline gives CDR1 MDHEN, CDR2 SYDVKM. As DNA, the CDR3 is TGTGCCAGCAGGCGGGCGGGCACAGATACGCAGTATTTT. Protein product: CASRRAGTDTQYF. The whole variable domain, filled in from reference TRBV28 and TRBJ2-3, reads DVKVTQSSRYLVKRTGEKVFLECVQDMDHENMFWYRQDPGLGLRLIYFSYDVKMKEKGDIPEGYSVSREKKERFSLILESASTNQTSMYLCASRRAGTDTQYFGPGTRLTVL.

V is TRBV19 and J is TRBJ1-5, with 8 bases aligning to TRBD1. Germline-derived CDR1 and CDR2 are LNHDA and SQIVND (reference sequence). CDR3 size: 14 residues. V was clipped by 5 bases and J by 6 bases; unmatched bases: 6. The CDR3, as DNA: TGTGCCAGTAGTTCAGGGGGCGCGAGTCAGCCCCAGCATTTT. Amino acid sequence: CASSSGGASQPQHF.

The J gene is TRBJ2-1, the V gene TRBV9; no firm D call. The CDR3 has 11 amino acids. Germline CDR1 is SGDLS and CDR2 is YYNGEE. V was cut by 4 bases and J by 9 bases, with 8 bases left in between. CDR3 DNA sequence: TGTGCCAGCAGCTCCCACAGTGAGCAGTTCTTC. Residues: CASSSHSEQFF.

This clone was seen only a few times. The chain recombines TRBV19 with TRBJ1-1, with 7 bases matching TRBD1. CDR3 size: 15 residues. CDR1 and CDR2 (germline): LNHDA, SQIVND (reference sequence). J lost 0 bases, V lost 5 bases, and 6 bases had no gene match. The CDR3 loop is CASSRSGQLNTEAFF. CDR3 DNA sequence: TGTGCCAGTAGTCGGTCGGGACAGTTGAACACTGAAGCTTTCTTT.